This T cell receptor (beta chain) was identified during a study of T cells after yellow fever vaccination. Ten or more counts support this clonotype. With V trimmed by 5 bases and J by 1 base, 3 bases remained unmatched. This CDR3 contains 16 residues. CDR1 and CDR2 from the germline V gene are SGHAT and FQNNGV. TCRdb passed the 5' RACE reads through MiXCR, listing each CDR3 protein once. Among some 220,000 distinct CDR3 sequences listed, approximately 3.3% were seen once. Specimen: CD4+ T cells sorted from PBMCs, collected 10 days after the yellow fever booster vaccination. This TCR was sampled from a man between 18 and 35 years old who received the YFV17D yellow fever vaccine. The V gene is TRBV11-2, the J gene TRBJ2-1, with 12 bases lining up with TRBD2. The CDR3 nucleotides are TGTGCCAGCAGCCGTCTAGCGGGGGGGTCCTACAATGAGCAGTTCTTC. This translates into CASSRLAGGSYNEQFF.